The 16 T cell receptor beta chains given below trace back to one sample, sequenced in a study of T cell responses to AZD1222 COVID-19 vaccine. Clones were sequenced by immunoSEQ multiplex PCR, and TCRdb holds only the in-frame ones, with some missing. The table has over 95,000 clones, roughly 92% seen once. The material was peripheral blood, obtained 28 days after the second AZD1222 dose. Source of these receptors: an adult who received the AZD1222 COVID-19 vaccine.

The J gene is TRBJ2-1, the V gene TRBV3-1 (or the pseudogene TRBV3-2); 8 bases are shared with TRBD1. The V and J ends lost 3 bases and 6 bases, in that order; junction bases with no gene match: 7. Germline V gene lookup returns CDR1 LGHDT and CDR2 YNNKEL (reference sequence). The CDR3 runs 15 residues. The CDR3 protein is CASSHRQGLGNEQFF. For the CDR3, the DNA is TGTGCCAGCAGCCACAGACAGGGGTTGGGCAATGAGCAGTTCTTC.

The CDR3: CASSVGLAGVYNEQFF. DNA of the CDR3: TGTGCCAGCAGCGTCGGACTAGCGGGAGTCTACAATGAGCAGTTCTTC. This chain links TRBV9 with TRBJ2-1, with 13 positions matching TRBD2. Germline values: CDR1 SGDLS, CDR2 YYNGEE. The CDR3 is made up of 16 amino acids. V gave up 2 bases and J gave up 3 bases; unmatched junction bases: 2.

The chain is built from TRBV24-1 and TRBJ1-1; TRBD1 matches at 8 bases. CDR1 KGHDR and CDR2 SFDVKD come from the germline V gene. The V segment lost 5 bases and the J segment 4 bases; nucleotides outside the gene matches: 5. The CDR3 contains 14 residues. The chain's CDR3 is CATSAGQGSTEAFF. The CDR3 DNA reads as TGTGCCACCAGTGCCGGACAGGGTAGCACTGAAGCTTTCTTT.

This sequence joins TRBV28 and TRBJ1-1; no clear D. The V end was cut by 6 bases, the J end by 0 bases, with 11 bases between. This CDR3 spans 14 amino acids. The germline V gene encodes CDR1 MDHEN and CDR2 SYDVKM. CDR3 loop: CASSPIGLNTEAFF. CDR3 in DNA: TGTGCCAGCAGCCCAATCGGGTTGAACACTGAAGCTTTCTTT.

The chain employs TRBV5-1 and TRBJ2-7; a possible D gene is TRBD2 (5 bases). Trimming took 4 bases from V and 5 from J, leaving 19 bases between them. Germline V lookup: CDR1 SGHRS, CDR2 YFSETQ. This CDR3 spans 15 amino acids. The DNA of the CDR3 is TGCGCCAGCAGCACCGGACTTAGAGAGACGAACGAGCAGTACTTC. Residues: CASSTGLRETNEQYF.

V and J are TRBV5-5 and TRBJ1-1; D gene uncertain. Trimming took off 2 bases at V and 0 bases at J, with 14 bases between the two ends. The germline V gene has CDR1 SGHKS and CDR2 YYEKEE (reference sequence). The CDR3 has 16 amino acids. The DNA for the CDR3 is TGTGCCAGCAGCTTATCGGCGACAACTATGAACACTGAAGCTTTCTTT. Protein: CASSLSATTMNTEAFF.

The rearrangement uses TRBV2 and TRBJ2-7; maybe TRBD1 (6 bases). Germline V gene data show CDR1 as SNHLY and CDR2 as FYNNEI. This CDR3 has 13 amino acids. Trimming stripped 6 bases from V and 2 bases from J, with 11 bases between. CDR3 coding DNA: TGTGCCAGCAGCTACAGGGATACCTACGAGCAGTACTTC. This sequence encodes CASSYRDTYEQYF.

The V gene is TRBV3-1 (or the pseudogene TRBV3-2), the J gene TRBJ2-3; 8 bases agree with TRBD2. The V segment lost 3 bases and the J segment 5 bases; nucleotides outside the gene matches: 7. This CDR3 contains 15 residues. Germline V lookup: CDR1 LGHDT, CDR2 YNNKEL (reference sequence). In DNA form, the CDR3 reads TGTGCCAGCAGCCATAGCGGGGACGGAGGAGATACGCAGTATTTT. Amino acids: CASSHSGDGGDTQYF.

The chain links TRBV7-9 to TRBJ1-2, with 7 bases identical to TRBD1. Germline lookup yields CDR1 SEHNR and CDR2 FQNEAQ (reference sequence). The V gene end was trimmed by 5 bases and the J gene end by 6 bases; junction bases not matched to a gene: 6. This CDR3 is built from 13 residues. The CDR3 region is CASSATGLDGYTF. The CDR3 coding sequence is TGTGCCAGCAGCGCGACAGGGCTGGATGGCTACACCTTC.

This chain joins TRBV29-1 and TRBJ1-2; a possible D gene is TRBD1 (5 bases). The CDR3 loop spans 13 amino acids. The V end was cut by 0 bases, the J end by 8 bases, with 13 bases between. CDR1 SQVTM and CDR2 ANQGSEA come from the germline V gene. DNA of the CDR3: TGCAGCGTTGAAGATGTGGGGGGTGAAGGCTACACCTTC. Its translation: CSVEDVGGEGYTF.

V gene TRBV7-9 combines with J gene TRBJ2-7; D gene uncertain. The CDR3 spans 12 residues. Germline values: CDR1 SEHNR, CDR2 FQNEAQ (reference sequence). V lost 5 bases, J lost 7 bases, and 12 bases lay in between. The CDR3, as DNA: TGTGCCAGCAGCCAAGGGCGTAGGGAGCAGTACTTC. It yields the protein CASSQGRREQYF.

The gene calls are TRBV7-6 and TRBJ2-2, with 8 bases that match TRBD1. CDR1 and CDR2 (germline): SGHVS, FNYEAQ. The CDR3 runs to 15 residues. J lost 3 bases, V lost 6 bases, and 6 bases had no gene match. The CDR3 DNA reads as TGTGCCAGCAGGGACGGACAGGGATACACCGGGGAGCTGTTTTTT. Encoded protein: CASRDGQGYTGELFF.

The V call is TRBV20-1, the J call TRBJ1-1, with no clear D. V lost 1 base, J lost 6 bases, and 6 bases lay in between. This CDR3 comprises 11 residues. In germline, CDR1 is DFQATT, CDR2 SNEGSKA (reference sequence). CDR3 in amino acids: CSARGQAEAFF. The CDR3 nucleotides read TGCAGTGCTAGAGGGCAAGCTGAAGCTTTCTTT.

This chain connects TRBV12-3 or TRBV12-4 to TRBJ1-6; the D is unclear. Trimming removed 7 bases at V and 7 bases at J, with 11 bases between. CDR3 length: 13 residues. Here the CDR3 reads CASTLDWNSPLHF. In nucleotides, the CDR3 is TGTGCCAGCACCTTGGACTGGAATTCACCCCTCCACTTT.

The chain has TRBV30 and TRBJ1-5; perhaps TRBD1 as D (6 bases). CDR3 length: 13 amino acids. Trimming took 2 bases from V and 6 from J, leaving 11 bases between them. The V gene's germline CDR1 is GTSNPN and CDR2 SVGIG (reference sequence). As DNA, the CDR3 is TGTGCCTGGAGTTACTTGGGGGCTCAGCCCCAGCATTTT. Amino acid sequence: CAWSYLGAQPQHF.

The V call is TRBV29-1, the J call TRBJ1-1; no definite D call. Germline loops: CDR1 SQVTM, CDR2 ANQGSEA. V was trimmed by 6 bases and J by 1 base, leaving 9 bases between them. This CDR3 is 12 amino acids long. CDR3 nucleotide sequence: TGCAGCGTCAAGGAGGGGAACACTGAAGCTTTCTTT. This encodes CSVKEGNTEAFF. The entire variable domain, with the rest obtained from reference TRBV29-1 and TRBJ1-1, is as follows: SAVISQKPSRDICQRGTSLTIQCQVDSQVTMMFWYRQQPGQSLTLIATANQGSEATYESGFVIDKFPISRPNLTFSTLTVSNMSPEDSSIYLCSVKEGNTEAFFGQGTRLTVV.